This entry concerns a single T cell receptor beta chain. This clone was observed at least ten times. It has no known antigen specificity. Base qualities are not at hand, and no much larger clone is one base apart. The donors were healthy, HIV-negative adults with no recently reported acute infections or vaccinations. Only Caucasian adults living in Nashville, Tennessee, USA were represented among the donors. Magnetic negative selection was used to enrich CD4+ T cells, after which naive cells were positively selected on CD45RA and the negative fraction became the memory subset. Blood was collected by leukapheresis, and PBMCs were isolated by Ficoll-Histopaque density gradient centrifugation and then cryopreserved in liquid nitrogen vapor phase. Analytical flow cytometry was used to check the purity and quantity of every magnetically sorted T cell population. Each sorted fraction had its genomic DNA isolated and then quantified by UV absorbance on a Nanodrop 2000c.

The data are from a study of shared clonotypes between healthy human individuals (dated by TCRdb to 2020 to 2022). Concerning the study at large: Two women and a few men aged 18 to 49 years were included in the cohort. Libraries were prepared and TCR repertoires were sequenced by different laboratories using diverse techniques, in order to increase sequencing depth and limit assay-specific biases. Per donor, leukapheresis produced somewhere between about 0.9 and 9 billion PBMCs. For each donor, CD4 naive and CD4 memory were each run on three plates, CD8 naive on two plates, and CD8 memory on one plate. The study deeply sequenced blood TCR repertoires of five healthy adults to estimate repertoire size and the extent of clonotype sharing between individuals.

Using the deep immunoSEQ assay, multiplex PCR amplified TCR CDR3 regions from genomic DNA. Extracted genomic DNA from each cell subset was spread evenly across all wells of several immunoSEQ 96-well plates, with each plate serving as a replicate. For sorted subsets, about 200 ng genomic DNA, equal to about 30,000 T cell genomes, was loaded into each replicate PCR. The purified libraries were quantified using a Qubit 3.0 fluorometer, sized with a Bioanalyzer 2100, and then quantified again using the KAPA Library Quantification kit. Every immunoSEQ 96-well plate was sequenced on a separate single-read 150-cycle Illumina NextSeq 550 flow cell. Processing in the source paper ran as follows. Because the immunoSEQ output held only junctional sequences and lacked quality scores, the filtering could not match the filtering applied to full-length reads. To assign V/J genes and CDR3, sequences were annotated against IMGT germline references using PyIR, a Python wrapper for IgBLAST v1.9. Reads with weak V/J assignments (E-value above 1e-6), missing CDR3, stop codons, out-of-frame junctions, or ambiguous translated residues were removed. A V3J clonotype was defined by an identical inferred V gene, J gene, and CDR3 amino acid sequence. Percentage overlap between repertoires was computed as shared unique clonotypes divided by the size of the smaller repertoire. Repertoire richness was assessed with RTK rarefaction, the Chao1 estimator, and Recon v2.1 estimates of unobserved clonotypes. For all TCRbeta clonotypes obtained by the gDNA method from a few donors, generation probabilities were computed with OLGA. TCRdb retrieved this table from immuneACCESS and kept in-frame rearrangements only. Not all clones are present; in checked studies, unresolved V genes account for under half, and no reason is known for the remainder. D and trimming come from the DNA, and the V and J calls and clone size come from that table. Counted in this sample were 950,000 to 1,300,000 clones; around 75% of them appeared once. The ten largest account for about 1.5% of the sample.

Findings and caveats that apply to the study as a whole: Naive subsets generally had larger estimated clonotype richness than memory subsets did. Sampling was restricted to blood, and TCR repertoires in tissue are likely to differ from TCR repertoires in blood. Sharing across several donors was observed for around 5% of naive CD4, less than 4% of naive CD8, over 2% of memory CD4, and about 0.4% of memory CD8 clonotypes. The genetic and exposure-history diversity represented was limited by the small number of donors. Higher generation probabilities were observed for clonotypes shared by all four sorted-subset donors than for non-shared clonotypes. Incomplete sequencing was indicated by rarefaction of sorted-subset datasets, despite the large sequencing depth. Pairwise subsampling indicated that sequencing depth was expected to affect the degree of clonotype sharing among donors.

The sample was memory CD4+ T cells sorted from blood. The cell subset or site label corresponds to: CD45RA-negative fraction. The receptor's source is a man aged 18-30 years in good health.

The nucleotides are TGTGCCACCAGCGTAGCGCGCCTTCCCATTACGCAGTATTTT. Translated, it reads CATSVARLPITQYF. The sequence links TRBV28 to TRBJ2-3, with TRBD2 perhaps the D gene, on 5 matching bases. CDR1 and CDR2, per the germline V gene, are MDHEN and SYDVKM. From the cysteine through the phenylalanine, the CDR3 covers 14 amino acids. The DNA shown is the 42-base CDR3, in frame from base 1. V drops 10 bases and J drops 8 bases, leaving 22 bases in between.